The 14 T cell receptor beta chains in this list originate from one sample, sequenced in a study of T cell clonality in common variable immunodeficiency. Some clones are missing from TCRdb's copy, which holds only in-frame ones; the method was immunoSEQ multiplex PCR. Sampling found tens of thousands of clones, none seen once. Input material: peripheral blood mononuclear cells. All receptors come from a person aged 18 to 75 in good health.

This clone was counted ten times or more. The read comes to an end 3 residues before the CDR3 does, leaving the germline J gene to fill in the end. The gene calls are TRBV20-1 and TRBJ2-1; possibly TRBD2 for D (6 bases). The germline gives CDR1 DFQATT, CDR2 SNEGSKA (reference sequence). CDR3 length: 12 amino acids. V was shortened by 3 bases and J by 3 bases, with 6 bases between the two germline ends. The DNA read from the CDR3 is TGCAGTGCTAGGGGACTCTACAATGAG. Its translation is CSARGLYNE. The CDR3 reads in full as CSARGLYNEQFF.

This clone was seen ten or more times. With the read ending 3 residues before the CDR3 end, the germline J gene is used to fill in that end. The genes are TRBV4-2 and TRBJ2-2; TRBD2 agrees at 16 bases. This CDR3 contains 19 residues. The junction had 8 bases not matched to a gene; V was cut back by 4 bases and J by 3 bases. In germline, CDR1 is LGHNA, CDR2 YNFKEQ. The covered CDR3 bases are TGTGCCAGCAGCCTTGGGACTAGCGGGAGGGCCTGGGACACCGGGGAG. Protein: CASSLGTSGRAWDTGE. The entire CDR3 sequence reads CASSLGTSGRAWDTGELFF.

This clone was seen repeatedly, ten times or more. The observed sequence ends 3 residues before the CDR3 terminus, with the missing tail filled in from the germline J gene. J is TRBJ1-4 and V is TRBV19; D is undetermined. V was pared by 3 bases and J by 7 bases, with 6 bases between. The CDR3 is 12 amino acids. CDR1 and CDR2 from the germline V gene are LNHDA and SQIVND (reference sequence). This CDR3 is CASSIGGEKLFF. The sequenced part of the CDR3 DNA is TGTGCCAGTAGTATCGGCGGTGAAAAA.

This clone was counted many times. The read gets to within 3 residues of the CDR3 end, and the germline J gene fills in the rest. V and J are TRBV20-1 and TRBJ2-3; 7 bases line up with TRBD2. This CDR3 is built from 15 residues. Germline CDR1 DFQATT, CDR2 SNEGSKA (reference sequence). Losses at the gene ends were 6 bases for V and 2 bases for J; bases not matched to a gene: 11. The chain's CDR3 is CSASGIAGFTDTQYF. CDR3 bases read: TGCAGTGCCTCCGGGATAGCGGGCTTCACAGATACG.

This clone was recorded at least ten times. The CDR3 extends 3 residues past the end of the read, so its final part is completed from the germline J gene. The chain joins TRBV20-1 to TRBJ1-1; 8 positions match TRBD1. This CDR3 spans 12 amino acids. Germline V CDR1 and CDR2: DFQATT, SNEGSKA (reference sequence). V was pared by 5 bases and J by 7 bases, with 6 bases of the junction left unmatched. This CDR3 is CSASTGGGEAFF. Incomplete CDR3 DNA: TGCAGTGCTTCTACAGGGGGAGGTGAA.

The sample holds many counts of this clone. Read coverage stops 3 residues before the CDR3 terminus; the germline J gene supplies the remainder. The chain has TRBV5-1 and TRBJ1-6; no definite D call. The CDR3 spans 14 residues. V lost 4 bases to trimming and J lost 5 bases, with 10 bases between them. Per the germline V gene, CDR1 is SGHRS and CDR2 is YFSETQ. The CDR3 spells CASSQAQDNSPLHF. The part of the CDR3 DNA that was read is TGCGCCAGCAGCCAGGCGCAGGATAATTCACCC.

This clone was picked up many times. Partial CDR3 DNA: TGTGCCAGCAGCCAAGGGAGGGCCATGGGCTATGGC. It is translated as CASSQGRAMGYG. The full CDR3 protein reads CASSQGRAMGYGYTF. The chain recombines TRBV14 with TRBJ1-2, with unresolved D. The read ends 3 residues before the CDR3 terminus; that terminus is restored from the germline J gene. The CDR3 covers 15 residues. CDR1 and CDR2 from the germline V gene are SGHDN and FVKESK. V lost 1 base and J lost 4, with 13 bases in between. Full variable domain (outside the CDR3, taken from reference TRBV14 and TRBJ1-2): EAGVTQFPSHSVIEKGQTVTLRCDPISGHDNLYWYRRVMGKEIKFLLHFVKESKQDESGMPNNRFLAERTGGTYSTLKVQPAELEDSGVYFCASSQGRAMGYGYTFGSGTRLTVV.

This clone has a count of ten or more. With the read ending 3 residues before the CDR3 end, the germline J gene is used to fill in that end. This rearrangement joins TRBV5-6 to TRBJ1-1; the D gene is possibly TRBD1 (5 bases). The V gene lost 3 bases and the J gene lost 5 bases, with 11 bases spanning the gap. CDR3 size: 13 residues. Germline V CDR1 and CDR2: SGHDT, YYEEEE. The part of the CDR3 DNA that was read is TGTGCCAGCAGCTCGACAGTAGTTACTGAA. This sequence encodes CASSSTVVTE. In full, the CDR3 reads CASSSTVVTEAFF.

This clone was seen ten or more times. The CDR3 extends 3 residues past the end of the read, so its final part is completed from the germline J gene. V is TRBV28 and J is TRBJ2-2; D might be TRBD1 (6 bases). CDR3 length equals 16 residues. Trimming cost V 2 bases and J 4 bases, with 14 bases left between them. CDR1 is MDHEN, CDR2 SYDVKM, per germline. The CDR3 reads CASSLSPQGGTGELFF. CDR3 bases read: TGTGCCAGCAGTTTAAGTCCACAGGGTGGCACCGGGGAG.

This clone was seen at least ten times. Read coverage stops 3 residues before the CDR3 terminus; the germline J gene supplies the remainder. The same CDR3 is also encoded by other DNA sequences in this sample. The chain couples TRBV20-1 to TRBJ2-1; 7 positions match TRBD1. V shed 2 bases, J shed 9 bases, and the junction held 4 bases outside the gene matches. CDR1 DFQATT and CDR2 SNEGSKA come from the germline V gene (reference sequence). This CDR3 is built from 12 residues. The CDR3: CSARWTGGEQFF. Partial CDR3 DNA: TGCAGTGCTAGATGGACAGGTGGTGAG.

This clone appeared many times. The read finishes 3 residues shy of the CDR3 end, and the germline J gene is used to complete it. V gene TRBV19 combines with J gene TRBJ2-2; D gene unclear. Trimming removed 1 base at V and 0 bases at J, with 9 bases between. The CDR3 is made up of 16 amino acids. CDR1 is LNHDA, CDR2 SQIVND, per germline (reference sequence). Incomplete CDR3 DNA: TGTGCCAGTAGTATAGGTGGCGGCGCGAACACCGGGGAG. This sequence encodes CASSIGGGANTGE. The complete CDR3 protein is CASSIGGGANTGELFF.

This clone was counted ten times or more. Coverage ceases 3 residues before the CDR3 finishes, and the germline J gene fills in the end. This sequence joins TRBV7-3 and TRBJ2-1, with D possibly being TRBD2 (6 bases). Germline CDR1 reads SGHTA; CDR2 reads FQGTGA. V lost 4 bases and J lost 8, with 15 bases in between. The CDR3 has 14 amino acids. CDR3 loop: CASSSGLLGDEQFF. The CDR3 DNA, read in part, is TGTGCCAGCAGCTCGGGACTCCTTGGAGATGAG.

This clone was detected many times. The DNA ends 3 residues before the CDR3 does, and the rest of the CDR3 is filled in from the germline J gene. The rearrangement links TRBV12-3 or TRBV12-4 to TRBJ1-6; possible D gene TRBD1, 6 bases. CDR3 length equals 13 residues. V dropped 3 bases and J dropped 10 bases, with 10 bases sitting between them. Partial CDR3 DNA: TGTGCCAGCAGTTTCGGACAGAACTCACCC. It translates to CASSFGQNSP. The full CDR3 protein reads CASSFGQNSPLHF.

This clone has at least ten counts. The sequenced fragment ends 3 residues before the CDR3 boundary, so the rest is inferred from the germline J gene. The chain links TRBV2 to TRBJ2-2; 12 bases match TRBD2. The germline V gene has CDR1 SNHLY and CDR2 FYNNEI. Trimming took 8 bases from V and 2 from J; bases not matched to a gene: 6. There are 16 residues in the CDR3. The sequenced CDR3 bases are TGTGCCAGCTTTGGACTAGCGGGGACAAACACCGGGGAG. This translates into CASFGLAGTNTGE. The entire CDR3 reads CASFGLAGTNTGELFF. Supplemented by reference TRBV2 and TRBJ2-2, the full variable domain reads EPEVTQTPSHQVTQMGQEVILRCVPISNHLYFYWYRQILGQKVEFLVSFYNNEISEKSEIFDDQFSVERPDGSNFTLKIRSTKLEDSAMYFCASFGLAGTNTGELFFGEGSRLTVL.